This TCR beta chain emerged from a study of T cells in Graves' hyperthyroidism and ophthalmopathy. Uncontrolled infections, other autoimmune diseases, pregnancy or lactation led to exclusion of patients. Out of about 10 ml of fresh peripheral blood came the PBMCs. Trimming removed 2 bases from V and 6 bases from J, with 11 bases in between. The CDR3 consists of 14 residues. CDR1 and CDR2 (germline): MGHRA, YSYEKL. Authors of the study amplified TCR beta CDR3 regions from RNA transcripts. The TCR CDR3 first-round RT-PCR relied on the HTBI primer set. Each CDR3 protein gets one entry after TCRdb re-called the multiplex PCR reads with MiXCR. The sample carries about 740,000 distinct CDR3 sequences, approximately 14% recorded once. This clonotype was seen more than once but under ten times.

The sequence derives from a woman aged 18-35 years with Graves' hyperthyroidism. The chain has TRBV4-1 and TRBJ2-1, with no clear D. The sample was blood. CDR3: CASSQHPMGNEQFF. In DNA, the CDR3 is TGCGCCAGCAGCCAACACCCGATGGGCAATGAGCAGTTCTTC.